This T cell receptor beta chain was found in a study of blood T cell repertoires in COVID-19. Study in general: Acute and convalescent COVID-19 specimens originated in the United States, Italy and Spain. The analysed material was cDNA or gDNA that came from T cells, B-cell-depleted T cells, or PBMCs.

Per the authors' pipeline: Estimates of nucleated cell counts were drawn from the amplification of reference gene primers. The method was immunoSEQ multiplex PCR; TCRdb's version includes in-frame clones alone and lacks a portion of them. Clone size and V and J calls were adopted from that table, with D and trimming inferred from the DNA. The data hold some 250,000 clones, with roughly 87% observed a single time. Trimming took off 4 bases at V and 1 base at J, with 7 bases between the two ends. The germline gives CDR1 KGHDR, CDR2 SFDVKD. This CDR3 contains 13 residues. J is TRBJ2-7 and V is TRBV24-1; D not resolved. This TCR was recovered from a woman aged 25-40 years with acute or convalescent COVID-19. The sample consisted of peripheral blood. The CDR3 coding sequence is TGTGCCACCAGTGAGACACCGTCCTACGAGCAGTACTTC. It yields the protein CATSETPSYEQYF.